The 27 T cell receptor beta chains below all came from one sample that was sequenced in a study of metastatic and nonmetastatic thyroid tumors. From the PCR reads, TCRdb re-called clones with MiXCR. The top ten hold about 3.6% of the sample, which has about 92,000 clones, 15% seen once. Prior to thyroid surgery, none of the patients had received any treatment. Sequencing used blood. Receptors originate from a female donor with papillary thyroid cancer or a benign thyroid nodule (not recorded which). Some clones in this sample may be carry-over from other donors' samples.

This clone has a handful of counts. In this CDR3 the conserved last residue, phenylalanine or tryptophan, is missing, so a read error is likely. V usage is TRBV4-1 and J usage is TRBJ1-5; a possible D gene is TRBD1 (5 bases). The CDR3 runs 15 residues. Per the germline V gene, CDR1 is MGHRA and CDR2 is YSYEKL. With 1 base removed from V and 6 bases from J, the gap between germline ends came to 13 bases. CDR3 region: CASSQVQGGVQPQHL. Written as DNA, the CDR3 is TGCGCCAGCAGCCAAGTCCAAGGAGGGGTTCAGCCCCAGCATCTT.

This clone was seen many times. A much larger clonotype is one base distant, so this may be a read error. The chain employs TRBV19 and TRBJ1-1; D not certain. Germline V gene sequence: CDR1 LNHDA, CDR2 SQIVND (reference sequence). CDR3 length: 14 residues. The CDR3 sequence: CAGSIPGMTTEAFF. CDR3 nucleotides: TGTGCCGGTAGTATCCCAGGTATGACCACTGAAGCTTTCTTT. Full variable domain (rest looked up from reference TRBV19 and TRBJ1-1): DGGITQSPKYLFRKEGQNVTLSCEQNLNHDAMYWYRQDPGQGLRLIYYSQIVNDFQKGDIAEGYSVSREKKESFPLTVTSAQKNPTAFYLCAGSIPGMTTEAFFGQGTRLTVV.

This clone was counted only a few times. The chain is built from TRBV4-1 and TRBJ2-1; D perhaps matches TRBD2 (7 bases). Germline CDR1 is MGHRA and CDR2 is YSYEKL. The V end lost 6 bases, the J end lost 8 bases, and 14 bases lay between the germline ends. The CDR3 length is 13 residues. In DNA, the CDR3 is TGCGCCAGCAGGGGGAGGGGGGTGGATGAGCAGTTCTTC. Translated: CASRGRGVDEQFF.

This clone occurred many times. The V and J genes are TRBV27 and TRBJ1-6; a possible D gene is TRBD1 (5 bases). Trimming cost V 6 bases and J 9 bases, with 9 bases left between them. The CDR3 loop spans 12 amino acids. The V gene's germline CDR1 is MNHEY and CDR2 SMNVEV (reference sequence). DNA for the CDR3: TGTGCCAGCAGCCAGGGAGGTTCACCCCTCCACTTT. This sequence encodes CASSQGGSPLHF.

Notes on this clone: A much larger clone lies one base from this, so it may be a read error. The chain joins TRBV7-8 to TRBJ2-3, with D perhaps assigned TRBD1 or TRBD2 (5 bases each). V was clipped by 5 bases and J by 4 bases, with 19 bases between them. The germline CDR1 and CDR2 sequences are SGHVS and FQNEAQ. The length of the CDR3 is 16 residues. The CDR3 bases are TGTGCCAGCAGCCCCGGCTGGGGGTGGGGCTCAGATACGCAGTATTTT. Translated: CASSPGWGWGSDTQYF.

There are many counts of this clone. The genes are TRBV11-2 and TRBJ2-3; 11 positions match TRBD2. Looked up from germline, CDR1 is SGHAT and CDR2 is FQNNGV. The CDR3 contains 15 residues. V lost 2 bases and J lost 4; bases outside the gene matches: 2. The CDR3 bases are TGTGCCAGCAGCTTATTTAGCGGGGGGGCAGATACGCAGTATTTT. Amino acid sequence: CASSLFSGGADTQYF. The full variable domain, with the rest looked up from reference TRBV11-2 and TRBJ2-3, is EAGVAQSPRYKIIEKRQSVAFWCNPISGHATLYWYQQILGQGPKLLIQFQNNGVVDDSQLPKDRFSAERLKGVDSTLKIQPAKLEDSAVYLCASSLFSGGADTQYFGPGTRLTVL.

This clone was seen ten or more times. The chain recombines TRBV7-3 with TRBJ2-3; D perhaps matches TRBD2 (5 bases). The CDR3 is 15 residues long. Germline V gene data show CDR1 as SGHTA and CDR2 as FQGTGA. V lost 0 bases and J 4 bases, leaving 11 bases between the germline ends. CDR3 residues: CASSLTSGLSDTQYF. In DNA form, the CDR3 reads TGTGCCAGCAGCTTAACCTCAGGACTCTCAGATACGCAGTATTTT.

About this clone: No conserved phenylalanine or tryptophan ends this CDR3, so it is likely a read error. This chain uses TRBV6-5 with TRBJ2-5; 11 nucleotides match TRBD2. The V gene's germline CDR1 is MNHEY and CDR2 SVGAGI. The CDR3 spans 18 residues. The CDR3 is CAISLTPTSGGYQETQYL. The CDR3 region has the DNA TGTGCCATCAGTTTAACCCCTACTAGCGGGGGATACCAAGAGACCCAGTACCTC.

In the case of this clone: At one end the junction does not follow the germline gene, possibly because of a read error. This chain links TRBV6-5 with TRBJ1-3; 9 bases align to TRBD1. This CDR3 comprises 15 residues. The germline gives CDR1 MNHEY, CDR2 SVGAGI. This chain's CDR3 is CASSYGDREVGTVYF. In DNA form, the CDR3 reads TGTGCCAGCAGTTACGGGGACAGGGAGGTTGGCACCGTATATTTT.

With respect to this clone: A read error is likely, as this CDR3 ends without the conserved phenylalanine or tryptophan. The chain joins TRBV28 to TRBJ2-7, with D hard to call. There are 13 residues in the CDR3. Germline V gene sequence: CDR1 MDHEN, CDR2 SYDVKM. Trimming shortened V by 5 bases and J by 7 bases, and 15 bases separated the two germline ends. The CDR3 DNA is TGTGCCAGCAGTCCATACAAGCAGCAGGAGCAGTACCTC. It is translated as CASSPYKQQEQYL.

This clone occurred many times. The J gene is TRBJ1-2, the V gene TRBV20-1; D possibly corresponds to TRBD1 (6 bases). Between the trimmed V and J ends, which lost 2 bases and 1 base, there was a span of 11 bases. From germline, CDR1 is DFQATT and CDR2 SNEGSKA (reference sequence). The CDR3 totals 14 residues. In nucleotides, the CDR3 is TGCAGTGCTAGACCGAAGGGGGGTAACTATGGCTACACCTTC. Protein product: CSARPKGGNYGYTF.

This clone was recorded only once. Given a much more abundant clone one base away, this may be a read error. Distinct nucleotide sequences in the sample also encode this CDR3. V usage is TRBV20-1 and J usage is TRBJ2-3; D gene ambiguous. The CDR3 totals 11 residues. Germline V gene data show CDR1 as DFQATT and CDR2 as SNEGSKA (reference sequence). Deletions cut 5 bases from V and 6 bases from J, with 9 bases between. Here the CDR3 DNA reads TGCAGTGCTGGGTCACTCGATACGCAGTATTTT. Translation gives CSAGSLDTQYF.

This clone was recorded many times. Here the CDR3 reads CASSLMGQWDDEQFF. CDR3 in DNA: TGTGCCAGCAGCTTAATGGGTCAGTGGGACGATGAGCAGTTCTTC. This chain connects TRBV7-3 to TRBJ2-1; either TRBD1 or TRBD2 may fit D (5 bases each). The germline V and J ends were trimmed by 1 base and 8 bases, with 15 bases remaining between them. From germline, CDR1 is SGHTA and CDR2 FQGTGA. This CDR3 spans 15 amino acids. Full variable domain (remainder filled in from reference TRBV7-3 and TRBJ2-1): GAGVSQTPSNKVTEKGKYVELRCDPISGHTALYWYRQSLGQGPEFLIYFQGTGAADDSGLPNDRFFAVRPEGSVSTLKIQRTERGDSAVYLCASSLMGQWDDEQFFGPGTRLTVL.

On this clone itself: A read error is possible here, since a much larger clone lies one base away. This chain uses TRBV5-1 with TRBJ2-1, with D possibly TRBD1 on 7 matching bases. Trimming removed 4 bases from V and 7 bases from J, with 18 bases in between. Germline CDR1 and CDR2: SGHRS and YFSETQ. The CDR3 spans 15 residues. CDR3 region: CASSTGAGGGNEQFF. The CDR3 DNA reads TGCGCCAGCAGCACCGGGGCAGGGGGAGGAAATGAGCAGTTCTTC.

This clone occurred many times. In DNA, the CDR3 is TGCAGTGCTAGAGACGGGGCAGGGAAGGGCTACGAGCAGTACTTC. Amino acids: CSARDGAGKGYEQYF. The rearrangement uses TRBV20-1 and TRBJ2-7, with D possibly being TRBD1 or TRBD2 (5 bases each). Trimming removed 0 bases at V and 3 bases at J, with 15 bases between. The CDR3 runs to 15 residues. Per the germline V gene, CDR1 is DFQATT and CDR2 is SNEGSKA (reference sequence).

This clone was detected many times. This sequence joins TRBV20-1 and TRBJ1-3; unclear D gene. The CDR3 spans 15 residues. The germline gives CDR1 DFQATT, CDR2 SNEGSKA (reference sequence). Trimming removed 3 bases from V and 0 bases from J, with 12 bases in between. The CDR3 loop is CSARGPSSSGNTIYF. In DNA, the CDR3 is TGCAGTGCTAGGGGTCCAAGTAGCTCTGGAAACACCATATATTTT.

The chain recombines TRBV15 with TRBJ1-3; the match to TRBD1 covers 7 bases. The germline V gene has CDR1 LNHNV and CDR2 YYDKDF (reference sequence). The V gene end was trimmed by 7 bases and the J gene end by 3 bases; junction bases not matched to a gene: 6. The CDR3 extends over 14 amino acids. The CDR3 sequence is CATIRYRGGNTIYF. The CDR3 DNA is TGTGCCACCATCAGGTACAGGGGTGGAAACACCATATATTTT.

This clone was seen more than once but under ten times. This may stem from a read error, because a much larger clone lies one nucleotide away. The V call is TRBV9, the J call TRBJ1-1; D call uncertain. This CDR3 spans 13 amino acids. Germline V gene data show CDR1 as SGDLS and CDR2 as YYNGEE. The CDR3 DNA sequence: TGTGCCAGCAGCCAGGAAATGAACACTGAATCTTTCTTT. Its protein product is CASSQEMNTESFF.

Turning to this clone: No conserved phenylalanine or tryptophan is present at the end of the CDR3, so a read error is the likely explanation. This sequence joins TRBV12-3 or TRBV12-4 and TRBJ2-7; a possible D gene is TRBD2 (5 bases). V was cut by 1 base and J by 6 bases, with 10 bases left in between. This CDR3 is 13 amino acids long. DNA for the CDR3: TGTGCCAGCAGTTTAGTAGTCGGGGTCGAGCAGTACTCC. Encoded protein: CASSLVVGVEQYS.

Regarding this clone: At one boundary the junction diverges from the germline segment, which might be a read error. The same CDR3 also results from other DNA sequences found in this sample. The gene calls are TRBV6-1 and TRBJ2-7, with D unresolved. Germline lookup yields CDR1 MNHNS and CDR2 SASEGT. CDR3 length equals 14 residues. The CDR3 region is CAPRQKRSTYEQYF. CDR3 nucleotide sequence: TGCGCCCCCAGGCAAAAGCGCAGCACCTACGAGCAGTACTTC.

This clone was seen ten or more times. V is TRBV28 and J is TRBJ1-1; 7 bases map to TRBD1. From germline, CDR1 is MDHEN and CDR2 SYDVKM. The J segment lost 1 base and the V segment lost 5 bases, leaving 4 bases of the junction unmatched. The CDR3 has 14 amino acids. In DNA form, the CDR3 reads TGTGCCAGCAGTCCGGGGGACAGGAACACTGAAGCTTTCTTT. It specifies CASSPGDRNTEAFF. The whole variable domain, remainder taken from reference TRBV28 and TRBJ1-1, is DVKVTQSSRYLVKRTGEKVFLECVQDMDHENMFWYRQDPGLGLRLIYFSYDVKMKEKGDIPEGYSVSREKKERFSLILESASTNQTSMYLCASSPGDRNTEAFFGQGTRLTVV.

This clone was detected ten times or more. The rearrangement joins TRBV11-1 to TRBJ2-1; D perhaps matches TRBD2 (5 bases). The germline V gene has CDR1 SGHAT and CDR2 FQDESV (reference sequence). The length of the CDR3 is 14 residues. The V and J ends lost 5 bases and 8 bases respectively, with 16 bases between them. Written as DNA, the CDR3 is TGTGCCAGCAGCACCGGACTCCGAGGCGATGAGCAGTTCTTC. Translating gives CASSTGLRGDEQFF.

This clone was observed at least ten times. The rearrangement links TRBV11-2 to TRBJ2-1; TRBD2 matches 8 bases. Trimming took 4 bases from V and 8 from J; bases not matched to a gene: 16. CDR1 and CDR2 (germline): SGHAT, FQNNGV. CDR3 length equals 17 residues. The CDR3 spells CASSSDETMAGGDEQFF. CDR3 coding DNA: TGTGCCAGCAGCTCCGATGAAACTATGGCGGGGGGCGATGAGCAGTTCTTC. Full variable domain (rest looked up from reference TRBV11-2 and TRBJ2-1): EAGVAQSPRYKIIEKRQSVAFWCNPISGHATLYWYQQILGQGPKLLIQFQNNGVVDDSQLPKDRFSAERLKGVDSTLKIQPAKLEDSAVYLCASSSDETMAGGDEQFFGPGTRLTVL.

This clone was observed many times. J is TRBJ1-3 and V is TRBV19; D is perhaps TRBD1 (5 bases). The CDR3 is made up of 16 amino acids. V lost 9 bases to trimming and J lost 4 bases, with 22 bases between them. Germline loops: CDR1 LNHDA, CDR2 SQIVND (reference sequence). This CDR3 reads CASSPDGQGRGNTIYF. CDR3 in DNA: TGTGCCAGCTCACCCGATGGGCAGGGAAGAGGAAACACCATATATTTT.

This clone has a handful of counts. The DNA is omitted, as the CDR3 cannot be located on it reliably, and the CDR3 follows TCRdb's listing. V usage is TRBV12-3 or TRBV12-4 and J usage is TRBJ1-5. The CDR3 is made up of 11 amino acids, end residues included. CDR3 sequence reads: CASILAMPQRF.

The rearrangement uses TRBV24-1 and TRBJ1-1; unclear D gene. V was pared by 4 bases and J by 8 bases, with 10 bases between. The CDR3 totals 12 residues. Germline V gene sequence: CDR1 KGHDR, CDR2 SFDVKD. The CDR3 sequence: CATSDSGKEAFF. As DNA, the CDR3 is TGTGCCACCAGTGACTCTGGGAAAGAAGCTTTCTTT.

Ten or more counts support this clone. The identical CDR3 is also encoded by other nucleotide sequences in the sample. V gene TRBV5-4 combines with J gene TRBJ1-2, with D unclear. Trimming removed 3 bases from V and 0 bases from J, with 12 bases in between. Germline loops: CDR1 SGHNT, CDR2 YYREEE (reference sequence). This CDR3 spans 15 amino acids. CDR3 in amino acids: CASSSPGAANYGYTF. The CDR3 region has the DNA TGTGCCAGCAGCTCGCCTGGAGCAGCTAACTATGGCTACACCTTC.